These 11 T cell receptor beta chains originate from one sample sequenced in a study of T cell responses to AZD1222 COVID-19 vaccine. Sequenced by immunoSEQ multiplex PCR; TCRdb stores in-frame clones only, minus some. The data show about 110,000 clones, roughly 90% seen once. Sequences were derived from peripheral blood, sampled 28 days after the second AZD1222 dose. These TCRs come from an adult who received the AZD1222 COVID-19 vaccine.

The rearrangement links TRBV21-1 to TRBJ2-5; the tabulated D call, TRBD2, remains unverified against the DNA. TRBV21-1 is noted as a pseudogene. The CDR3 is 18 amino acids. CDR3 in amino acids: CASSPRGPLTSGGQTQYF. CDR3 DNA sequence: TGTGCCAGCAGCCCTCGAGGACCCCTGACTAGCGGGGGTCAGACCCAGTACTTC.

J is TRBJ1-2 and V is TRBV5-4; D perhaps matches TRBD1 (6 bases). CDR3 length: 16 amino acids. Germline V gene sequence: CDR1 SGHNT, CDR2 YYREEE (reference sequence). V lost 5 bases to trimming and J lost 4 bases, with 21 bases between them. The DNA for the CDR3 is TGTGCCAGCAGGTTCGAATTTCAACAGGGAAGCTATGGCTACACCTTC. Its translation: CASRFEFQQGSYGYTF. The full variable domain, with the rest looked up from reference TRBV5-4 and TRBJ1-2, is ETGVTQSPTHLIKTRGQQVTLRCSSQSGHNTVSWYQQALGQGPQFIFQYYREEENGRGNFPPRFSGLQFPNYSSELNVNALELDDSALYLCASRFEFQQGSYGYTFGSGTRLTVV.

The CDR3 DNA reads as TGTGCCAGCAGTGAGGGGGTGGTC. Its protein is CASSEGVV. The chain uses TRBV2 and TRBJ2-7, with D perhaps assigned TRBD1 or TRBD2 (5 bases each). Germline CDR1 and CDR2: SNHLY and FYNNEI. This CDR3 has 8 amino acids.

The CDR3 DNA follows: TGCGCCAGCAGCTTGGTGGGATCAGGGAACTACGAGCAGTACTTC. Amino acids: CASSLVGSGNYEQYF. The V call is TRBV5-1, the J call TRBJ2-7; weak D call: TRBD1 (5 bases). The CDR3 has 15 amino acids. V was clipped by 0 bases and J by 3 bases, with 13 bases between them. Per germline, CDR1 SGHRS and CDR2 YFSETQ.

CDR3 in DNA: TGTGCCAGCACTACAGGGGGCGAAAAACTGTTTTTT. Translation gives CASTTGGEKLFF. The V call is TRBV3-1 (or the pseudogene TRBV3-2), the J call TRBJ1-4; 9 bases fit TRBD1. V shed 7 bases, J shed 8 bases, and the junction held 2 bases outside the gene matches. Germline CDR1 is LGHDT and CDR2 is YNNKEL (reference sequence). This CDR3 comprises 12 residues.

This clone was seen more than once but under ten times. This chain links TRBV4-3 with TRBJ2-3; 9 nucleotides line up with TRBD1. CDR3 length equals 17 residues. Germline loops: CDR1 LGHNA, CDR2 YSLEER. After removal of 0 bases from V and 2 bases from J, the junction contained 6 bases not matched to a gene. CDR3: CASSQEGQGIFTDTQYF. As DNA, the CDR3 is TGCGCCAGCAGCCAAGAAGGACAGGGGATTTTCACAGATACGCAGTATTTT.

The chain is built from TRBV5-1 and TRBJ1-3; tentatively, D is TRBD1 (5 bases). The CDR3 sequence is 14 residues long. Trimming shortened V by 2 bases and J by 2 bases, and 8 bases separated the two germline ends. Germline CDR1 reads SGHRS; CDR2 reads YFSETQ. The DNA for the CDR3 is TGCGCCAGCAGCTTCGGGGCCACTGGAAACACCATATATTTT. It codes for CASSFGATGNTIYF.

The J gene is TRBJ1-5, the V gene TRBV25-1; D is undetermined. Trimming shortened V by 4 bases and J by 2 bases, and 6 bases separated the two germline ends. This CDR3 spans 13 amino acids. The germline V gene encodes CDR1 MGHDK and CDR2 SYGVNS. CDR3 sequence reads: CASSGDGNQPQHF. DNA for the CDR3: TGTGCCAGCAGTGGAGATGGCAATCAGCCCCAGCATTTT.

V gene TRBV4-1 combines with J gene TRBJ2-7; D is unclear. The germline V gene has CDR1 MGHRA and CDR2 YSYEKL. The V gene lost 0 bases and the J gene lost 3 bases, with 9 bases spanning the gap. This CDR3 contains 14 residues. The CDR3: CASSQEAQLYEQYF. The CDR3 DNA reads TGCGCCAGCAGCCAAGAAGCACAGCTCTACGAGCAGTACTTC.

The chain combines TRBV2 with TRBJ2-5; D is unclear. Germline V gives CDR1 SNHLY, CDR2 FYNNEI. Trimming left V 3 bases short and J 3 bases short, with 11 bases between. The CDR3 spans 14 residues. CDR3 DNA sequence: TGTGCCAGCAGTGATAGGGCAGGCAAAGAGACCCAGTACTTC. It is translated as CASSDRAGKETQYF.

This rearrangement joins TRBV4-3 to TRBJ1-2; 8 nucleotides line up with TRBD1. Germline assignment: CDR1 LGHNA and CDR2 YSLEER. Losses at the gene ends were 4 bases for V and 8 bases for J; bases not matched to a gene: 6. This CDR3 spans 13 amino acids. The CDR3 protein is CASSPRTGTGYTF. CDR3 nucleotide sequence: TGCGCCAGCAGCCCCCGGACAGGGACCGGCTACACCTTC.